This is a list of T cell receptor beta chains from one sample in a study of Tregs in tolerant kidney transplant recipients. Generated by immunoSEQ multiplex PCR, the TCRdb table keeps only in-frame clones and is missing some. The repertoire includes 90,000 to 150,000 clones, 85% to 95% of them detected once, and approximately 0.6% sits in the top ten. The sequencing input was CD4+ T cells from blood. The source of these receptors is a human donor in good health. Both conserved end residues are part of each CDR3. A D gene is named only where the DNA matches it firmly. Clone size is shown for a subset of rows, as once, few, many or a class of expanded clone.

CSARDLAKNIQYF	TGCAGCGCCCGGGACTTAGCCAAAAACATTCAGTACTTC	-	TRBV29-1	TRBJ2-4	-
CASSDTNGGKNTQYF	TGCGCCAGCAGTGATACTAATGGGGGGAAGAATACGCAGTATTTT	-	TRBV10-1	TRBJ2-3	-
CASSLVGQGSKETQYF	TGCGCCAGCAGCTTGGTGGGACAGGGATCGAAAGAGACCCAGTACTTC	TRBD1	TRBV5-1	TRBJ2-5	-
CASSPGQAAWETQYF	TGTGCCAGCTCACCTGGACAGGCTGCTTGGGAGACCCAGTACTTC	TRBD1	TRBV18	TRBJ2-5	-
CASRPRTWDGYTF	TGTGCCAGCAGGCCAAGGACGTGGGATGGCTACACCTTC	-	TRBV6-5	TRBJ1-2	-
CASSPPVAGGNEQFF	TGTGCCAGCAGCCCCCCAGTAGCGGGGGGCAATGAGCAGTTCTTC	TRBD2	TRBV11-2	TRBJ2-1	once
CASTPTATNSREQYF	TGTGCCAGCACCCCGACCGCCACAAATAGTCGCGAGCAGTACTTC	-	TRBV7-2	TRBJ2-7	-
CASSTGDRLQGEQYF	TGTGCCAGCAGCACAGGGGACAGGCTCCAGGGGGAGCAGTACTTC	TRBD1	TRBV7-9	TRBJ2-7	-
CASSLFRENRYGYTF	TGTGCCAGCAGCTTATTTCGAGAGAATCGCTATGGCTACACCTTC	-	TRBV7-9	TRBJ1-2	-
CASSHPGLAYEQYF	TGTGCCAGCAGCCACCCGGGACTTGCCTACGAGCAGTACTTC	-	TRBV4-2	TRBJ2-7	-
CASSPTGGLEETQYF	TGTGCCAGCTCACCCACCGGCGGGCTAGAAGAGACCCAGTACTTC	-	TRBV18	TRBJ2-5	-
CASSSTGTPLTQYF	TGTGCCAGCAGCTCTACCGGGACACCCCTGACCCAGTACTTC	-	TRBV7-2	TRBJ2-5	-
CASSEIFRTENTEAFF	TGTGCCAGCAGTGAAATTTTCCGGACGGAGAACACTGAAGCTTTCTTT	-	TRBV6-1	TRBJ1-1	-
CASSRTSGEQETQYF	TGTGCCAGCTCAAGGACTAGCGGGGAGCAAGAGACCCAGTACTTC	TRBD2	TRBV18	TRBJ2-5	-
CASSGYSPSYEQYF	TGTGCCAGCAGTGGATACAGCCCCTCCTACGAGCAGTACTTC	-	TRBV6-4	TRBJ2-7	-
CASSLVGSWSGANVLTF	TGTGCCAGCAGCTTAGTCGGGTCTTGGTCTGGGGCCAACGTCCTGACTTTC	-	TRBV11-2	TRBJ2-6	-
CASSRRGQGNEKLFF	TGTGCCAGCAGCCGACGGGGGCAGGGTAATGAAAAACTGTTTTTT	-	TRBV11-1	TRBJ1-4	-
CASSLGSARSNQPQHF	TGTGCCAGCAGCTTGGGGTCAGCGAGGAGCAATCAGCCCCAGCATTTT	-	TRBV5-6	TRBJ1-5	-
CASSLEGTDNSPLHF	TGCGCCAGCAGCTTGGAGGGGACAGATAATTCACCCCTCCACTTT	TRBD1	TRBV5-1	TRBJ1-6	-
CASRLGVGPYEQYF	TGTGCCAGCAGGCTAGGAGTGGGACCCTACGAGCAGTACTTC	-	TRBV6-5	TRBJ2-7	-
CASSSRDSGANVLTF	TGCGCCAGCAGCTCCAGGGACTCTGGGGCCAACGTCCTGACTTTC	-	TRBV5-1	TRBJ2-6	-
CSASGGPSTDTQYF	TGCAGCGCCAGCGGCGGTCCTAGCACAGATACGCAGTATTTT	-	TRBV29-1	TRBJ2-3	once
CASSQRTGGDEKLFF	TGTGCCAGCAGCCAGAGGACAGGGGGCGATGAAAAACTGTTTTTT	TRBD1	TRBV14	TRBJ1-4	-
CASSILAGQLYGYTF	TGTGCCAGTAGTATATTAGCCGGACAGCTCTATGGCTACACCTTC	-	TRBV19	TRBJ1-2	-
CASSRVGETQYF	TGTGCCAGCAGCAGGGTTGGAGAGACCCAGTACTTC	-	TRBV9	TRBJ2-5	-
CASSQFTGGNTEAFF	TGCGCCAGCAGCCAATTTACAGGGGGCAACACTGAAGCTTTCTTT	TRBD1	TRBV5-1	TRBJ1-1	-
CASSMRTGGYTF	TGTGCCAGTAGTATGCGCACCGGTGGCTACACCTTC	-	TRBV19	TRBJ1-2	-
CASSLGNVNGYGYTF	TGCGCCAGCAGCTTGGGCAACGTTAATGGCTATGGCTACACCTTC	-	TRBV5-1	TRBJ1-2	-
CASSTSERTGKGYTF	TGTGCCAGTAGTACGTCAGAGAGGACAGGGAAGGGCTACACCTTC	TRBD1	TRBV19	TRBJ1-2	few
CASCWRWGDTGELFF	TGTGCCAGTTGCTGGAGATGGGGGGACACCGGGGAGCTGTTTTTT	-	TRBV6-1	TRBJ2-2	-
CASGYRDGYTF	TGTGCCAGCGGTTACAGGGACGGCTACACCTTC	-	TRBV6-1	TRBJ1-2	once
CASSRDSPGVYEQYF	TGTGCCAGCAGCCGTGATTCTCCAGGGGTCTACGAGCAGTACTTC	-	TRBV11-2	TRBJ2-7	-
CAWSVGRGGKPQHF	TGTGCCTGGAGTGTGGGCAGGGGGGGGAAGCCCCAGCATTTT	TRBD1	TRBV30	TRBJ1-5	-
CASRRLAGGQETQYF	TGCGCCAGCAGGCGTCTAGCGGGGGGCCAAGAGACCCAGTACTTC	TRBD2	TRBV4-1	TRBJ2-5	-
CAFSWGSYNSPLHF	TGTGCCTTTTCATGGGGTTCCTATAATTCACCCCTCCACTTT	-	TRBV30	TRBJ1-6	-
CASSLGTSGVTGELFF	TGCGCCAGCAGCTTAGGGACTAGCGGAGTCACCGGGGAGCTGTTTTTT	TRBD2	TRBV5-1	TRBJ2-2	-
CASSPPGLARGATDTQYF	TGTGCCAGCTCACCACCGGGACTAGCGAGGGGAGCCACAGATACGCAGTATTTT	TRBD2	TRBV18	TRBJ2-3	-
CASSLRATRSYNEQFF	TGTGCCAGCAGCTTGAGGGCAACCCGCTCCTACAATGAGCAGTTCTTC	-	TRBV7-9	TRBJ2-1	-
CASSREFKRNEQFF	TGTGCCAGCAGCAGGGAATTTAAGAGGAATGAGCAGTTCTTC	-	TRBV6-8	TRBJ2-1	once
CASSPLGDQETQYF	TGTGCCAGCAGTCCGTTAGGTGACCAAGAGACCCAGTACTTC	-	TRBV5-6	TRBJ2-5	-
CASSQGGPNYGYTF	TGTGCCAGCAGCCAAGGTGGCCCTAACTATGGCTACACCTTC	-	TRBV4-2	TRBJ1-2	-
CASSSRDLNTGELFF	TGCGCCAGCAGCTCCCGGGACTTGAACACCGGGGAGCTGTTTTTT	-	TRBV5-1	TRBJ2-2	-
CASSLSGGPGETQYF	TGCGCCAGCAGCCTTTCGGGGGGGCCAGGGGAGACCCAGTACTTC	TRBD2	TRBV4-1	TRBJ2-5	once
CASRGLGNETQYF	TGTGCCTCGAGGGGGTTGGGGAATGAGACCCAGTACTTC	-	TRBV19	TRBJ2-5	-
CASSLVGDRRTDTQYF	TGTGCCAGCAGCTTAGTGGGGGACAGACGCACAGATACGCAGTATTTT	TRBD1	TRBV7-9	TRBJ2-3	-